What follows is one TCR beta chain and its context. Its cognate antigen is unknown. This sample is drawn from a study of CD8 T cell repertoires and HIV-1 epitope variants. Study at large: Each of Twenty-five Gag and Nef epitope peptides stimulated a separate culture. Cultures ran 10 days, with IL-2, IL-7 and IL-15 added on days 3 and 7.

The V and J ends lost 4 bases and 5 bases, in that order; junction bases with no gene match: 17. The CDR3 extends over 17 amino acids. Germline-derived CDR1 and CDR2 are MGHRA and YSYEKL. The method was immunoSEQ multiplex PCR; TCRdb's version includes in-frame clones alone and lacks a portion of them. The sample carries 4,500 to 6,000 clones, around 69% recorded once. The source of this sequence is a male donor with HIV. Specimen: cultured CD8+ T cells derived from PBMCs. The chain employs TRBV4-1 and TRBJ2-7, with TRBD1 matching over 7 bases. CDR3 in amino acids: CASSPEPLGTASHEQYF. Written as DNA, the CDR3 is TGCGCCAGCAGCCCAGAGCCCCTAGGGACAGCGAGCCACGAGCAGTACTTC.